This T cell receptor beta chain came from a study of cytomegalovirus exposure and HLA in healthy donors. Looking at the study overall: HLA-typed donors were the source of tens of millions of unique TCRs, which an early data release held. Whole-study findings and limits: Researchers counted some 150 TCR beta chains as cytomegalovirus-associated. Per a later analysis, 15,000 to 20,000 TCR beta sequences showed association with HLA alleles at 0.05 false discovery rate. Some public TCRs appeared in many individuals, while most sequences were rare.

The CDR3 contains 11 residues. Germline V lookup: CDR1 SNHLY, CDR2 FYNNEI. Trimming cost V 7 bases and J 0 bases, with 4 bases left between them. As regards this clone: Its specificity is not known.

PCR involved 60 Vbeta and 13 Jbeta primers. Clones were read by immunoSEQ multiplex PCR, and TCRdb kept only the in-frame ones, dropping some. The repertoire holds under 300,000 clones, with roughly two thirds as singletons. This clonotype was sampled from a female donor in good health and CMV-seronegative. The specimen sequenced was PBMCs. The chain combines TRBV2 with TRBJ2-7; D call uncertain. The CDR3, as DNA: TGTGCCAGCACTCCCTCCTACGAGCAGTACTTC. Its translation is CASTPSYEQYF.